The clone carrying this TCR beta chain was counted many times. What it binds is not known. This record comes from a study of CD8 T cells in ankylosing spondylitis. V was shortened by 6 bases and J by 7 bases, with 19 bases between the two germline ends. This CDR3 spans 14 amino acids. TCRdb re-analysed the 5' RACE reads in MiXCR, keeping a single row per CDR3 protein. Among about 210,000 distinct CDR3 sequences listed, 6% to 8.5% were seen once. Findings and limits, study-wide: What appeared characteristic of ankylosing spondylitis blood was a TCR beta motif of 7 or 8 highly homologous variants.

This rearrangement joins TRBV12-3 or TRBV12-4 to TRBJ2-7; D possibly corresponds to TRBD1 (6 bases). Sample: blood, either unsorted or a sorted T cell fraction (not recorded which). The TCR sequence derives from a male donor with ankylosing spondylitis. The CDR3 nucleotides are TGTGCCAGCAGCCTACCGGGACACTCATGGGAGCAGTACTTC. Protein sequence: CASSLPGHSWEQYF.